The 24 T cell receptor beta chains in this list originate from one sample, sequenced in a study of memory CD4+ T cells and cytomegalovirus serostatus. The assay was immunoSEQ multiplex PCR, and TCRdb's table has in-frame clones only and misses some. The data contain around 54,000 clones, about 78% of them seen just once; the ten biggest clones take up roughly 0.71%. The sort gate was single viable CD3+CD4+CD8-CD45RO+ cells for memory CD4+ T cells. Sequenced: memory CD4+ T cells from blood. These receptors were collected from an adult in good health and CMV-seronegative.

J is TRBJ2-3 and V is TRBV2, with D unresolved. The V and J ends lost 5 bases and 3 bases respectively, with 9 bases between them. Per the germline V gene, CDR1 is SNHLY and CDR2 is FYNNEI. The CDR3 has 13 residues. The CDR3 here is CASSPTATDTQYF. CDR3 coding DNA: TGTGCCAGCAGTCCGACTGCGACAGATACGCAGTATTTT.

J is TRBJ2-7 and V is TRBV4-2, with 7 positions matching TRBD2. Trimming at V came to 0 bases and at J to 0 bases, leaving 11 bases not matched to a gene. Germline V gene data show CDR1 as LGHNA and CDR2 as YNFKEQ. There are 18 residues in the CDR3. The CDR3 DNA reads as TGTGCCAGCAGCCAAGACAGGCCGGCGGGAGTGAACTCCTACGAGCAGTACTTC. Encoded protein: CASSQDRPAGVNSYEQYF.

This clone appeared a few times. The chain links TRBV6-1 to TRBJ2-3, with no clear D. The CDR3 loop spans 16 amino acids. Germline V gives CDR1 MNHNS, CDR2 SASEGT. Trimming shortened V by 1 base and J by 2 bases, and 13 bases separated the two germline ends. CDR3 amino acids: CASSEEGNNPTDTQYF. The CDR3 nucleotides are TGTGCCAGCAGTGAAGAAGGGAACAACCCCACAGATACGCAGTATTTT.

The chain recombines TRBV5-1 with TRBJ1-4; D is ambiguous. The germline CDR1 and CDR2 sequences are SGHRS and YFSETQ. CDR3 length: 14 amino acids. V lost 0 bases and J 0 bases, leaving 3 bases between the germline ends. CDR3 in amino acids: CASSLDSTNEKLFF. For the CDR3, the DNA is TGCGCCAGCAGCTTGGACTCAACTAATGAAAAACTGTTTTTT.

CDR3 in amino acids: CASSDGTVRETQYF. CDR3 coding DNA: TGTGCCAGCAGTGATGGGACAGTCCGGGAGACCCAGTACTTC. This rearrangement joins TRBV6-1 to TRBJ2-5, with 7 bases lining up with TRBD1. The length of the CDR3 is 14 residues. The ends lost 3 bases at V and 5 bases at J; junction bases unmatched: 6. Germline lookup yields CDR1 MNHNS and CDR2 SASEGT.

The chain recombines TRBV19 with TRBJ1-2, with TRBD1 identical over 7 bases. The V gene's germline CDR1 is LNHDA and CDR2 SQIVND (reference sequence). V shed 4 bases and J 2 bases; nucleotides not matched to a gene: 13. The CDR3 is 17 amino acids. The CDR3 region is CASSTLRQGGNNYGYTF. The CDR3 DNA follows: TGTGCCAGTAGTACCTTACGACAGGGCGGAAACAACTATGGCTACACCTTC.

The chain is built from TRBV6-4 and TRBJ2-1; TRBD2 matches 13 bases. The J segment lost 10 bases and the V segment lost 5 bases, leaving 11 bases of the junction unmatched. Germline CDR1 is MRHNA and CDR2 is SNTAGT. CDR3 length: 16 amino acids. The CDR3 sequence is CASSSGRTSGSWEQFF. CDR3 DNA: TGTGCCAGCAGTTCAGGCCGGACTAGCGGGAGTTGGGAGCAGTTCTTC.

The genes are TRBV28 and TRBJ1-4; no reliable D call. The V and J ends lost 8 bases and 0 bases respectively, with 13 bases between them. In germline, CDR1 is MDHEN, CDR2 SYDVKM. The CDR3 is 15 residues long. The chain's CDR3 is CASLKTATTNEKLFF. Written as DNA, the CDR3 is TGTGCCAGCCTCAAGACGGCGACAACTAATGAAAAACTGTTTTTT.

The chain employs TRBV6-1 and TRBJ2-2; a possible D gene is TRBD1 (6 bases). Germline CDR1 reads MNHNS; CDR2 reads SASEGT. Trimming stripped 7 bases from V and 5 bases from J, with 14 bases between. There are 14 residues in the CDR3. This CDR3 is CASKRGSETGELFF. DNA for the CDR3: TGTGCCAGCAAAAGGGGGTCGGAAACCGGGGAGCTGTTTTTT.

This sequence joins TRBV19 and TRBJ2-1; weak D call: TRBD2 (6 bases). Between the trimmed V and J ends, which lost 10 bases and 4 bases, there was a span of 20 bases. The CDR3 extends over 15 amino acids. The germline gives CDR1 LNHDA, CDR2 SQIVND (reference sequence). The CDR3 nucleotides read TGTGCCACCAACACCGGGGGTATTGGGTACAATGAGCAGTTCTTC. It encodes CATNTGGIGYNEQFF.

The chain has TRBV6-5 and TRBJ2-7; TRBD1 might be the D (6 bases). Germline V lookup: CDR1 MNHEY, CDR2 SVGAGI. The CDR3 sequence is 15 residues long. The V end lost 2 bases, the J end lost 3 bases, and 14 bases lay between the germline ends. CDR3 region: CASSYRGQGSYEQYF. The CDR3 region has the DNA TGTGCCAGCAGTTACAGAGGGCAGGGGAGCTACGAGCAGTACTTC.

The chain employs TRBV18 and TRBJ2-7; TRBD2 is a possible D gene (5 bases). Germline V gives CDR1 KGHSH, CDR2 LQKENI. V dropped 2 bases and J dropped 0 bases, with 8 bases sitting between them. The CDR3 runs 14 residues. CDR3 sequence (DNA): TGTGCCAGCTCACCAGCTGGGAGCTCCTACGAGCAGTACTTC. It translates to CASSPAGSSYEQYF.

The rearrangement links TRBV10-3 to TRBJ2-3; 8 nucleotides agree with TRBD1. The germline gives CDR1 ENHRY, CDR2 SYGVKD. After removal of 8 bases from V and 2 bases from J, the junction contained 6 bases not matched to a gene. The CDR3 has 14 residues. CDR3 DNA sequence: TGTGCCATCGGCCGACAGGGGACCACAGATACGCAGTATTTT. Its translation: CAIGRQGTTDTQYF.

CDR3 in amino acids: CASSSATGRNTYEQYF. The CDR3 DNA is TGTGCCAGCAGCTCGGCGACAGGGCGCAATACCTACGAGCAGTACTTC. The J gene is TRBJ2-7, the V gene TRBV11-2; 7 bases map to TRBD1. After removal of 4 bases from V and 2 bases from J, the junction contained 11 bases not matched to a gene. The CDR3 runs 16 residues. CDR1 is SGHAT and CDR2 is FQNNGV in the germline V gene.

This clone was counted between two and nine times. The J gene is TRBJ2-1, the V gene TRBV7-2, with 8 bases fitting TRBD1. This CDR3 is 14 amino acids long. The trim removed 6 bases at V and 6 bases at J, leaving 7 bases unmatched. Per germline, CDR1 SGHTA and CDR2 FQGNSA. The CDR3 DNA reads as TGTGCCAGCAGTTTGGACAGGGCTAGCAATGAGCAGTTCTTC. This encodes CASSLDRASNEQFF.

The J gene is TRBJ2-3, the V gene TRBV9; 7 nucleotides agree with TRBD2. This CDR3 has 14 residues. Germline assignment: CDR1 SGDLS and CDR2 YYNGEE. The V gene end was trimmed by 6 bases and the J gene end by 4 bases; junction bases not matched to a gene: 8. The CDR3 nucleotides are TGTGCCAGCAATATGGGGGGGTTGTCAGATACGCAGTATTTT. This codes for CASNMGGLSDTQYF.

The V and J genes are TRBV4-1 and TRBJ2-1; 7 bases are a match to TRBD2. The CDR3 consists of 16 residues. Trimming cost V 3 bases and J 7 bases; bases outside gene matches: 12. Germline V gene data show CDR1 as MGHRA and CDR2 as YSYEKL. CDR3 protein: CASSHRTSQLGNEQFF. Here the CDR3 DNA reads TGCGCCAGCAGCCATCGGACTAGTCAGCTAGGGAATGAGCAGTTCTTC.

The sample holds a few counts of this clone. The chain links TRBV6-5 to TRBJ1-5; D is unresolved. The V and J ends lost 8 bases and 6 bases respectively, with 14 bases between them. The germline CDR1 and CDR2 sequences are MNHEY and SVGAGI. The CDR3 length is 13 residues. The CDR3 protein is CASFPFPGQPQHF. The CDR3 nucleotides read TGTGCCAGCTTCCCTTTTCCGGGTCAGCCCCAGCATTTT.

The chain couples TRBV18 to TRBJ2-7, with a possible D match to TRBD2 (6 bases). CDR1 KGHSH and CDR2 LQKENI come from the germline V gene. The CDR3 consists of 12 residues. The V end lost 6 bases, the J end lost 6 bases, and 12 bases lay between the germline ends. Here the CDR3 reads CASSLMGGEQYF. CDR3 sequence (DNA): TGTGCCAGCTCCCTCATGGGGGGCGAGCAGTACTTC.

The chain combines TRBV19 with TRBJ2-1, with D possibly being TRBD2 (6 bases). This CDR3 region has 15 residues. Trimming took off 2 bases at V and 5 bases at J, with 13 bases between the two ends. Germline CDR1 is LNHDA and CDR2 is SQIVND (reference sequence). DNA of the CDR3: TGTGCCAGTAGTATATCGGCTAGCGAGAACAATGAGCAGTTCTTC. It translates to CASSISASENNEQFF.

This clone was counted only a few times. The chain employs TRBV28 and TRBJ1-2; 10 bases are shared with TRBD1. J was trimmed by 6 bases and V by 7 bases; bases with no gene match: 5. Germline assignment: CDR1 MDHEN and CDR2 SYDVKM. The CDR3 loop spans 13 amino acids. CDR3 bases: TGTGCCAGCAACGACAGGGGGCAGGATGGCTACACCTTC. Its translation: CASNDRGQDGYTF.

This chain links TRBV2 with TRBJ2-1; 8 bases align to TRBD2. The CDR3 length is 15 residues. V trimming: 6 bases; J trimming: 9 bases; junction bases outside the gene matches: 13. Germline values: CDR1 SNHLY, CDR2 FYNNEI. The chain's CDR3 is CASRGTSGSYTEQFF. The CDR3 coding sequence is TGTGCCAGCAGGGGTACGAGCGGGAGTTATACTGAGCAGTTCTTC.

This clone was seen a few times. The V and J genes are TRBV7-8 and TRBJ1-1; D unclear. The CDR3 loop spans 15 amino acids. V was cut by 0 bases and J by 1 base, with 9 bases left in between. CDR1 is SGHVS and CDR2 is FQNEAQ in the germline V gene. This chain's CDR3 is CASSLARTENTEAFF. CDR3 in DNA: TGTGCCAGCAGCTTAGCTAGGACGGAGAACACTGAAGCTTTCTTT.

The gene calls are TRBV9 and TRBJ2-7, with D unclear. CDR1 SGDLS and CDR2 YYNGEE come from the germline V gene. Between the trimmed V and J ends, which lost 4 bases and 2 bases, there was a span of 7 bases. This CDR3 is 12 amino acids long. The CDR3 loop is CASSTLPYEQYF. For the CDR3, the DNA is TGTGCCAGCAGCACCCTTCCCTACGAGCAGTACTTC.